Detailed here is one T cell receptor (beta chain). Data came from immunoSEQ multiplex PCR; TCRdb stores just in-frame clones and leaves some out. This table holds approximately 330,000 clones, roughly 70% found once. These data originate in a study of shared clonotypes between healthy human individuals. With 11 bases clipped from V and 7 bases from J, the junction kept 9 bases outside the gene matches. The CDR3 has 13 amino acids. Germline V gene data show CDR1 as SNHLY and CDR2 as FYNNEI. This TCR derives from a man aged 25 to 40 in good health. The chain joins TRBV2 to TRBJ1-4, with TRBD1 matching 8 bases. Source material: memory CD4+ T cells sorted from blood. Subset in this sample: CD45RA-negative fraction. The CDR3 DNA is TGTGCCTCCCAGACAGGGGTGTTTGAAAAACTGTTTTTT. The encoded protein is CASQTGVFEKLFF.